This T cell receptor (beta chain) was recovered during a study of T cell repertoires in cytomegalovirus infection. TCRdb re-derived calls from the reads in MiXCR, one entry per CDR3 protein. Counted here are about 480,000 distinct CDR3 sequences, around 30% occurring once; the ten biggest clones make up under 20%. Of note for this clonotype: What it recognizes is unknown.

The CDR3 extends over 12 amino acids. The germline V gene encodes CDR1 MNHEY and CDR2 SVGEGT. The ends lost 8 bases at V and 4 bases at J; junction bases unmatched: 4. Specimen: cultured PBMCs, collected from culture after CMV antigen stimulation. This sequence was found in a human donor in good health (CMV status not recorded). Some clones in this sample may be carry-over from other donors' samples. The V gene is TRBV6-2 or TRBV6-3, the J gene TRBJ2-7, with 8 positions matching TRBD1. CDR3 protein: CASRDRRYEQYV. CDR3 nucleotides: TGTGCCAGCCGGGACAGGCGGTACGAGCAGTACGTC.